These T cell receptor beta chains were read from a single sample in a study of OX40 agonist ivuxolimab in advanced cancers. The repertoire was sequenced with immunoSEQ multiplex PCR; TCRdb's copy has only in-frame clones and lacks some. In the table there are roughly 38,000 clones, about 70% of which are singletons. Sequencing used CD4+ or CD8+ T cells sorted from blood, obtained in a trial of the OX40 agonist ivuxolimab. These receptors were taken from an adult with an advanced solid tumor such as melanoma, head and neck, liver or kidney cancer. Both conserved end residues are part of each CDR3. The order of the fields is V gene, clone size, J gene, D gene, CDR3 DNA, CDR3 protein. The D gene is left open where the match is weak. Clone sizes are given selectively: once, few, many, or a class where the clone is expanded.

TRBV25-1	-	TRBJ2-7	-	TGTGCCAGCAGTGAATCAGATCGTTACGAGCAGTACTTC	CASSESDRYEQYF
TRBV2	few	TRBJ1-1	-	TGTGCCAGCAGTGGGCAGGAAGCTTTCTTT	CASSGQEAFF
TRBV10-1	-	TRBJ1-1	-	TGCGCCAGCACTCCCGAGGGAAGGGTCCCGGGGGAAGCTTTCTTT	CASTPEGRVPGEAFF
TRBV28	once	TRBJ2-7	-	TGTGCCAGCAGTTTCAATGGGGGCAACTCCTACGAGCAGTACTTC	CASSFNGGNSYEQYF
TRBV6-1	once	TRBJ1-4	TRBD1	TGTGCCAGCAGTGAAGAGGGGACAGGGATTAGAAAACTGTTTTTT	CASSEEGTGIRKLFF
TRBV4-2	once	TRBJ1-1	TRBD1	TGTGCCAGCAGCCAACCCGGGACAGTCACTGAAGCTTTCTTT	CASSQPGTVTEAFF
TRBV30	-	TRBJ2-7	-	TGTGCCTGGAGTGTACTGGCGGCGGCGTCCTACGAGCAGTACTTC	CAWSVLAAASYEQYF
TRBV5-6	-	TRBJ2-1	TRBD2	TGTGCCAGCAGTGGAGCGGGGGGGCAGGATGAGCAGTTCTTC	CASSGAGGQDEQFF
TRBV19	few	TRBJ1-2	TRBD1	TGTGCCAGTAACCTCGGGACAGGAAACTATGGCTACACCTTC	CASNLGTGNYGYTF
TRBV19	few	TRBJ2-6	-	TGTGCCAGTAGTATTGCACGCTCTGGGGCCAACGTCCTGACTTTC	CASSIARSGANVLTF
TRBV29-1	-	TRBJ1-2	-	TGCAGCGTTACAGGGACTGATACCTATGGCTACACCTTC	CSVTGTDTYGYTF
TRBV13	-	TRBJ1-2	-	TGTGCCAGCAGCGAATCGGGGTATGGCTACACCTTC	CASSESGYGYTF
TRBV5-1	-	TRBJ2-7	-	TGCGCCAGCAGCTCGGGGGGACAGGAGAACGAGCAGTACTTC	CASSSGGQENEQYF
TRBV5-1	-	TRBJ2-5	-	TGCGCCAGCAGCTTGGAGGGGGGACAGCAAGAGACCCAGTACTTC	CASSLEGGQQETQYF
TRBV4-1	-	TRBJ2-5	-	TGCGCCAGCAGCGCAGTTACGCGAGAGACCCAGTACTTC	CASSAVTRETQYF
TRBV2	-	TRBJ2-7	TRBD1	TGTGCCACCCCCCAGCCAGACAGGGGGCACGAGCAGTACTTC	CATPQPDRGHEQYF
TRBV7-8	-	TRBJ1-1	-	TGTGCCAGCAGCTTAGCGCACACGCAGAACACTGAAGCTTTCTTT	CASSLAHTQNTEAFF
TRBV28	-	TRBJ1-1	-	TGTGCCAGCAGTTTATACAGAATTAACACTGAAGCTTTCTTT	CASSLYRINTEAFF
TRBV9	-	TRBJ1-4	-	TGTGCCAGCAGCGTAGGCGGGACGGCGGAAAAACTGTTTTTT	CASSVGGTAEKLFF
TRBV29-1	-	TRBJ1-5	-	TGCAGCGTGACGGACGGGGGACGCCATCAGCCCCAGCATTTT	CSVTDGGRHQPQHF
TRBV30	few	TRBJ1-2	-	TGTGCCTGGACTCCAGGGAGCGGCTATGGCTACACCTTC	CAWTPGSGYGYTF
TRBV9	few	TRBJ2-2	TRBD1	TGTGCCAGCAGCGCGGACAGGGTCAGCGGGGAGCTGTTTTTT	CASSADRVSGELFF
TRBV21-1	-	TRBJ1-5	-	TGTGCCAGCAGCAAATCCGGGACAATGAATCAGCCCCAGCATTTT	CASSKSGTMNQPQHF